The clone carrying this T cell receptor beta chain was seen ten or more times. Its antigen remains unknown. The data were taken from a study of T cells in Graves' hyperthyroidism and ophthalmopathy. Amplification of TCR beta CDR3 regions was performed using RNA transcripts as template. First-round RT-PCR with HTBI primers amplified the TCR CDR3 region. MiXCR was run by TCRdb on the multiplex PCR reads, yielding one entry per CDR3 protein. Found here are 650,000 to 750,000 distinct CDR3 sequences, approximately 14% of them singletons; the top ten hold roughly 10%. Patients having uncontrolled infection, another autoimmune disease, pregnancy or lactation were not included. There are 16 residues in the CDR3. The germline V and J ends were trimmed by 0 bases and 7 bases, with 17 bases remaining between them. In germline, CDR1 is SGDLS, CDR2 YYNGEE. Whole-study findings and limits: Ophthalmopathy was distinguished from stable hyperthyroidism by 13 V-J signatures. Blood also held most thyroid clonotypes expanded beyond 0.001.

The chain recombines TRBV9 with TRBJ2-1, with D possibly TRBD2 on 5 matching bases. Input material: blood. This TCR came from a woman under 30 with Graves' hyperthyroidism. CDR3 protein: CASSVATEGLGNEQFF. The CDR3 DNA is TGTGCCAGCAGCGTAGCTACAGAGGGCCTGGGGAATGAGCAGTTCTTC.